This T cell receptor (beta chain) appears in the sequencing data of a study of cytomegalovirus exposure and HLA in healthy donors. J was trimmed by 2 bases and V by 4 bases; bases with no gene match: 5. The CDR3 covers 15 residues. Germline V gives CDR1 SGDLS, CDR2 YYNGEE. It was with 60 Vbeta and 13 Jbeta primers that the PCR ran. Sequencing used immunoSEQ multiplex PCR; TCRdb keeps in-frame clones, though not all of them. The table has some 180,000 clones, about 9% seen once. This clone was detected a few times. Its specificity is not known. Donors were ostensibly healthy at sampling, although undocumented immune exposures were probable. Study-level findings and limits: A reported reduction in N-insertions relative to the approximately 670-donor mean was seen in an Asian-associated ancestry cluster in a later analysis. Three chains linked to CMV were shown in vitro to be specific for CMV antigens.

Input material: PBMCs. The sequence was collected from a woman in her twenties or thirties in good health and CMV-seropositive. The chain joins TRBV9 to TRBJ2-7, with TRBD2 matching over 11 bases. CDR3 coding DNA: TGTGCCAGCAGCCCCGGGACTAGCGGACCCTACGAGCAGTACTTC. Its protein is CASSPGTSGPYEQYF.